Listed here are 15 T cell receptor beta chains from one sample, sequenced in a study of early T cells in non-severe SARS-CoV-2 infection. TCRdb recomputed calls from the 5' RACE reads with MiXCR, one row per CDR3 protein. The data show 60,000 to 75,000 distinct CDR3 sequences, with approximately 12% seen just once and around 6.3% held by the top ten. The source material was whole blood. These receptors all stem from an adult who was a healthcare worker with PCR-confirmed SARS-CoV-2 infection or an uninfected control (not recorded which).

This rearrangement joins TRBV20-1 to TRBJ2-2; possible D gene TRBD2, 6 bases. The CDR3 sequence is 14 residues long. Germline assignment: CDR1 DFQATT and CDR2 SNEGSKA (reference sequence). V gave up 3 bases and J gave up 5 bases, with 13 bases separating them. CDR3 DNA: TGCAGTGCTAGTCCAGGGCGGGGTACCGGGGAGCTGTTTTTT. Encoded protein: CSASPGRGTGELFF.

CDR3 amino acids: CASSQQRGRYNEQFF. The CDR3 DNA reads as TGCGCCAGCAGCCAACAGCGGGGGCGTTACAATGAGCAGTTCTTC. The chain links TRBV10-2 to TRBJ2-1; TRBD2 matches 8 bases. J was trimmed by 4 bases and V by 6 bases; bases with no gene match: 8. From germline, CDR1 is WSHSY and CDR2 SAAADI. The CDR3 sequence is 15 residues long.

The table lists this clonotype with many counts. This sequence joins TRBV10-3 and TRBJ2-5; 10 nucleotides agree with TRBD2. Germline V gene lookup returns CDR1 ENHRY and CDR2 SYGVKD. The length of the CDR3 is 14 residues. The trim removed 11 bases at V and 4 bases at J, leaving 10 bases unmatched. CDR3 sequence reads: CAASTSGERETQYF. The CDR3 DNA sequence: TGTGCCGCCAGCACTAGCGGGGAGAGAGAGACCCAGTACTTC.

CDR3 loop: CASSQGEGYGNTIYF. The CDR3 DNA reads TGTGCCAGCAGCCAAGGAGAGGGTTACGGAAACACCATATATTTT. This chain links TRBV7-8 with TRBJ1-3; unclear D gene. V was shortened by 5 bases and J by 4 bases, with 15 bases between the two germline ends. This CDR3 has 15 amino acids. Germline CDR1 is SGHVS and CDR2 is FQNEAQ.

This clonotype was detected many times. The chain joins TRBV4-3 to TRBJ1-4, with a possible D match to TRBD1 (6 bases). Trimming removed 4 bases from V and 3 bases from J, with 9 bases in between. Per the germline V gene, CDR1 is LGHNA and CDR2 is YSLEER. The CDR3 loop spans 14 amino acids. CDR3 sequence (DNA): TGCGCCAGCAGCCCCCGGGGGCCTAATGAAAAACTGTTTTTT. Encoded protein: CASSPRGPNEKLFF.

This clonotype was detected a few times. The chain carries TRBV11-2 and TRBJ1-2; 9 positions agree with TRBD1. The V gene end was trimmed by 6 bases and the J gene end by 5 bases; junction bases not matched to a gene: 13. CDR1 and CDR2 (germline): SGHAT, FQNNGV. The CDR3 has 16 residues. CDR3 in DNA: TGTGCCAGCAGTCACACCGGGACAGGGAACCCATATGGCTACACCTTC. Encoded protein: CASSHTGTGNPYGYTF. Full variable domain (missing parts from reference TRBV11-2 and TRBJ1-2): EAGVAQSPRYKIIEKRQSVAFWCNPISGHATLYWYQQILGQGPKLLIQFQNNGVVDDSQLPKDRFSAERLKGVDSTLKIQPAKLEDSAVYLCASSHTGTGNPYGYTFGSGTRLTVV.

This clonotype was recorded at least ten times. V usage is TRBV3-1 and J usage is TRBJ1-1; unclear D gene. Between the trimmed V and J ends, which lost 6 bases and 3 bases, there was a span of 14 bases. The CDR3 is 14 residues long. Germline V gene lookup returns CDR1 LGHDT and CDR2 YNNKEL (reference sequence). CDR3 DNA sequence: TGTGCCAGCAGTCTAACCGGGAGAGACACTGAAGCTTTCTTT. The encoded protein is CASSLTGRDTEAFF. The full variable domain, rest sourced from reference TRBV3-1 and TRBJ1-1, is DTAVSQTPKYLVTQMGNDKSIKCEQNLGHDTMYWYKQDSKKFLKIMFSYNNKELIINETVPNRFSPKSPDKAHLNLHINSLELGDSAVYFCASSLTGRDTEAFFGQGTRLTVV.

The table lists this clonotype with many counts. V gene TRBV2 combines with J gene TRBJ2-2, with D perhaps matching TRBD2 (5 bases). The V end lost 7 bases, the J end lost 6 bases, and 15 bases lay between the germline ends. Germline V gene sequence: CDR1 SNHLY, CDR2 FYNNEI. The CDR3 has 14 residues. CDR3: CASKYSGGPGELFF. CDR3 DNA sequence: TGTGCCAGCAAATACAGCGGAGGTCCCGGGGAGCTGTTTTTT.

The count of this clonotype is one. The V and J genes are TRBV4-2 and TRBJ1-6, with 11 bases fitting TRBD1. CDR3 length equals 15 residues. Germline V CDR1 and CDR2: LGHNA, YNFKEQ. The ends lost 5 bases at V and 10 bases at J; junction bases unmatched: 7. Here the CDR3 reads CASSGQGAQGSPLHF. CDR3 coding DNA: TGTGCCAGCAGCGGACAGGGGGCCCAAGGATCACCCCTCCACTTT.

This rearrangement joins TRBV7-9 to TRBJ2-7; tentative D call: TRBD1 (6 bases). CDR1 and CDR2 (germline): SEHNR, FQNEAQ (reference sequence). This CDR3 region has 15 residues. V lost 5 bases and J 0 bases, leaving 14 bases between the germline ends. In DNA, the CDR3 is TGTGCCAGCAGCCCCACCGGACAGAACTCCTACGAGCAGTACTTC. Encoded protein: CASSPTGQNSYEQYF. Full variable domain (remainder filled in from reference TRBV7-9 and TRBJ2-7): DTGVSQNPRHKITKRGQNVTFRCDPISEHNRLYWYRQTLGQGPEFLTYFQNEAQLEKSRLLSDRFSAERPKGSFSTLEIQRTEQGDSAMYLCASSPTGQNSYEQYFGPGTRLTVT.

This clonotype was recorded at least ten times. The V gene is TRBV19, the J gene TRBJ1-2, with 8 bases fitting TRBD1. Per germline, CDR1 LNHDA and CDR2 SQIVND (reference sequence). This CDR3 is 17 amino acids long. Trimming removed 3 bases from V and 4 bases from J; junction bases left unmatched: 13. DNA for the CDR3: TGTGCCAGTAGTATGGTTACAGGGGGAGCTTATGGCTATGGCTACACCTTC. It specifies CASSMVTGGAYGYGYTF.

This clonotype qualifies as medium-sized. V gene TRBV11-2 combines with J gene TRBJ2-3, with TRBD2 matching over 8 bases. Germline CDR1 SGHAT, CDR2 FQNNGV. The length of the CDR3 is 14 residues. The junction had 3 bases not matched to a gene; V was cut back by 4 bases and J by 3 bases. The CDR3 nucleotides are TGTGCCAGCAGCTGGACGGGAGGGACAGATACGCAGTATTTT. It translates to CASSWTGGTDTQYF.

In its sample, this clonotype was seen many times. The V gene is TRBV12-5, the J gene TRBJ1-6, with D maybe TRBD1 (6 bases). The CDR3 is 15 residues long. Germline assignment: CDR1 LGHNT and CDR2 FRNRAP. The V end was cut by 5 bases, the J end by 7 bases, with 15 bases between. The CDR3 nucleotides are TGTGCTAGTGGTGCCTTGGGGGGCGGCAATTCACCCCTCCACTTT. Its translation is CASGALGGGNSPLHF.

This clonotype was counted once. This chain links TRBV29-1 with TRBJ2-7; unclear D gene. The CDR3 runs 11 residues. The germline V and J ends were trimmed by 6 bases and 4 bases, with 10 bases remaining between them. Germline assignment: CDR1 SQVTM and CDR2 ANQGSEA. In DNA form, the CDR3 reads TGCAGCGTGGTGGACGGGTACGAGCAGTACTTC. Protein product: CSVVDGYEQYF.

The J gene is TRBJ1-1, the V gene TRBV29-1; no firm D call. Germline CDR1 reads SQVTM; CDR2 reads ANQGSEA. Trimming stripped 3 bases from V and 0 bases from J, with 11 bases between. The CDR3 loop spans 14 amino acids. For the CDR3, the DNA is TGCAGCGTTGAGCCCCATAGCTTGAACACTGAAGCTTTCTTT. Encoded protein: CSVEPHSLNTEAFF.